Shown below are 13 T cell receptor beta chains from a single sample sequenced in a study of identical twins. MiXCR, run by TCRdb on the 5' RACE reads, gives a single entry per CDR3 protein. The sample contains hundreds of thousands of distinct CDR3 sequences, 7.5% of which appear only once. The sample was also reused in another study, on yellow fever vaccine responses in identical twins.

Sample: CD8+ T cells sorted from blood. The origin of the receptors is a woman in her late teens or twenties in good health.

This chain uses TRBV25-1 with TRBJ2-2, with D unclear. The ends were cut back, 3 bases at V and 3 bases at J, with 8 bases in the middle. Germline CDR1 is MGHDK and CDR2 is SYGVNS. The CDR3 extends over 14 amino acids. The CDR3: CASSEVSHTGELFF. CDR3 sequence (DNA): TGTGCCAGCAGTGAGGTTAGCCACACCGGGGAGCTGTTTTTT.

In its sample, this clonotype was seen a few times. This chain uses TRBV28 with TRBJ2-6, with D perhaps TRBD1 (5 bases). The ends were cut back, 0 bases at V and 0 bases at J, with 15 bases in the middle. The CDR3 is 19 residues long. The germline gives CDR1 MDHEN, CDR2 SYDVKM. CDR3 protein: CASSLWVDKHYSGANVLTF. CDR3 in DNA: TGTGCCAGCAGTTTATGGGTGGACAAACACTACTCTGGGGCCAACGTCCTGACTTTC. Looking up the rest from reference TRBV28 and TRBJ2-6 gives the full variable domain: DVKVTQSSRYLVKRTGEKVFLECVQDMDHENMFWYRQDPGLGLRLIYFSYDVKMKEKGDIPEGYSVSREKKERFSLILESASTNQTSMYLCASSLWVDKHYSGANVLTFGAGSRLTVL.

CDR3 coding DNA: TGTGCCAGCAGTGAAGCGCGAGCGGGAGGTGCCCCCACAGATACGCAGTATTTT. This codes for CASSEARAGGAPTDTQYF. The chain couples TRBV2 to TRBJ2-3; 9 nucleotides align to TRBD2. The J segment lost 2 bases and the V segment lost 0 bases, leaving 9 bases of the junction unmatched. This CDR3 contains 18 residues. Germline CDR1 reads SNHLY; CDR2 reads FYNNEI.

This clonotype came up a few times. CDR3 sequence reads: CASSEGTVHYNEQFF. DNA for the CDR3: TGTGCCAGCAGCGAGGGGACAGTCCATTACAATGAGCAGTTCTTC. This chain links TRBV7-7 with TRBJ2-1, with 7 bases that match TRBD1. Losses at the gene ends were 5 bases for V and 4 bases for J; bases not matched to a gene: 8. The CDR3 consists of 15 residues. Germline loops: CDR1 SSHAT, CDR2 FNYEAQ (reference sequence).

At least ten counts were recorded for this clonotype. The chain has TRBV9 and TRBJ1-1; D perhaps matches TRBD1 (5 bases). The CDR3 contains 14 residues. Per germline, CDR1 SGDLS and CDR2 YYNGEE. The V gene lost 4 bases and the J gene lost 1 base, with 11 bases spanning the gap. CDR3 region: CASSSGSRNTEAFF. DNA of the CDR3: TGTGCCAGCAGCTCAGGGAGCAGGAACACTGAAGCTTTCTTT.

This clonotype was counted between two and nine times. The chain uses TRBV27 and TRBJ2-3, with 8 positions matching TRBD2. The CDR3 covers 15 residues. The V segment lost 6 bases and the J segment 1 base; nucleotides outside the gene matches: 6. Per germline, CDR1 MNHEY and CDR2 SMNVEV (reference sequence). The CDR3 loop reads CASRDPGLGTDTQYF. CDR3 nucleotide sequence: TGTGCCAGCAGAGACCCGGGACTAGGCACAGATACGCAGTATTTT.

This clonotype was counted many times. This chain joins TRBV2 and TRBJ2-2; D gene uncertain. Germline CDR1 is SNHLY and CDR2 is FYNNEI. This CDR3 has 13 amino acids. Trimming removed 5 bases from V and 6 bases from J, with 10 bases in between. The CDR3 region is CASSPSGAGELFF. As DNA, the CDR3 is TGTGCCAGCAGTCCGTCGGGCGCCGGGGAGCTGTTTTTT.

This clonotype was counted only a few times. The J gene is TRBJ2-1, the V gene TRBV3-1; D not certain. The CDR3 runs 15 residues. V was pared by 1 base and J by 7 bases, with 14 bases between. The V gene's germline CDR1 is LGHDT and CDR2 YNNKEL (reference sequence). The CDR3 DNA reads as TGTGCCAGCAGCCAAGGCCACCTCGAAGGTAATGAGCAGTTCTTC. Protein product: CASSQGHLEGNEQFF.

The chain employs TRBV4-2 and TRBJ2-5, with D uncertain. The CDR3 totals 15 residues. The germline V gene encodes CDR1 LGHNA and CDR2 YNFKEQ. Trimming cost V 0 bases and J 1 base, with 9 bases left between them. The CDR3 nucleotides are TGTGCCAGCAGCCAAGAGGCCCACAGCCAAGAGACCCAGTACTTC. Translation gives CASSQEAHSQETQYF.

This clonotype has a handful of counts. The rearrangement joins TRBV4-2 to TRBJ2-3; 8 nucleotides align to TRBD2. V lost 7 bases and J lost 4; bases outside the gene matches: 16. The CDR3 is 17 residues long. Germline CDR1 reads LGHNA; CDR2 reads YNFKEQ. The CDR3 is CASTPRGGGTEADTQYF. Written as DNA, the CDR3 is TGTGCCAGCACCCCCCGGGGCGGGGGGACCGAGGCAGATACGCAGTATTTT.

This sequence joins TRBV13 and TRBJ2-7; 9 bases map to TRBD1. The V gene's germline CDR1 is PRHDT and CDR2 FYEKMQ (reference sequence). V lost 5 bases to trimming and J lost 5 bases; unmatched junction nucleotides: 10. The CDR3 covers 15 residues. CDR3 sequence reads: CASSLTDRGLDEQYF. CDR3 DNA sequence: TGTGCCAGCAGCCTGACGGACAGGGGTTTGGACGAGCAGTACTTC.

This clonotype was detected many times. The chain recombines TRBV7-6 with TRBJ2-7, with TRBD1 matching 10 bases. CDR1 is SGHVS and CDR2 is FNYEAQ in the germline V gene. V shed 4 bases and J 4 bases; nucleotides not matched to a gene: 7. CDR3 length equals 15 residues. CDR3 residues: CASSSFRDRGYEQYF. Here the CDR3 DNA reads TGTGCCAGCAGCTCCTTCCGGGACAGGGGTTACGAGCAGTACTTC.

This clonotype was picked up many times. One end of the junction is discordant with germline, which a read error may explain. V and J are TRBV7-9 and TRBJ2-3, with D possibly being TRBD1 (6 bases). The CDR3 length is 15 residues. The germline gives CDR1 SEHNR, CDR2 FQNEAQ (reference sequence). The CDR3 sequence is CASSLAGASTDTQYF. The CDR3, as DNA: TGCGCCAGCAGCTTGGCAGGGGCTAGCACAGATACGCAGTATTTT.